Detailed here is one T cell receptor (beta chain). The antigen it binds to is not known. Per-base quality was not reported, and no clone a single base away is much larger than it. This sample is part of a study of vaccination and CD4 T cells after COVID-19 (dated by TCRdb to the early 2020s). Describing the broader study: Convalescent patients had a positive SARS-CoV-2 result on nasal swab PCR, and of these patients, several had mild disease and one had severe disease. In the convalescent cohort there were six males and four females, among whom were two Hispanic individuals, seven Caucasians, two Asians and one multiracial person. Two doses of either the Pfizer-BioNTech BNT162b2 vaccine (n=8) or the Moderna mRNA-1273 vaccine (n=2) were administered to participants. Post-COVID blood samples from convalescent patients were collected a median of roughly 100 days after diagnosis, with a range of roughly 30 to 170 days. The time from the second vaccine dose to post-vaccine blood sampling had a median of roughly 70 days and ranged from 14 to 241 days. Overlapping spike peptide pools from SARS-CoV-2 and from the common cold coronaviruses HCoV-NL63, HCoV-OC43 and HCoV-229E were used as culture stimuli. Control cultures used a CEFX viral epitope pool as positive control, an HIV-1 Nef peptide pool as negative control, or no peptide. In ten to eleven COVID-19 convalescent patients and a handful of infection-naive healthy vaccine recipients, the spike-specific CD4+ TCR repertoire before mRNA vaccination was compared with the repertoire after mRNA vaccination.

To prepare the library, PCR was applied. DNA from cultured CD4+ T cells was subjected to TCR sequencing with the Oncomine TCR Beta short-read assay at the Johns Hopkins FTIC core. The QIAamp micro DNA kit was used to extract genomic DNA from the cultured CD4+ T cells. Oncomine TCR Beta libraries from cultured CD4+ T cells were pooled using unique dual indexes and sequenced on an Illumina iSeq 100. The study's processing was this. Non-productive sequences were removed, and CDR3s not starting with C, not ending with F or W, or shorter than 7 amino acids were discarded. The MANAFEST web application was used to identify antigen-specific clonotypes by comparing peptide-stimulated wells against reference wells and other culture wells. Positive clones required FDR below 0.05, an odds ratio above 5, and productive frequency above 0.1% in at least two of three replicate wells. Clonotypes that were significantly expanded in both SARS-CoV-2 spike wells and at least one common cold coronavirus spike condition were defined as cross-reactive. Levenshtein distances (stringdist) and unrooted phylogenetic trees (ape) in R version 3.6.1 were used to assess CDR3 homology. TCRdb handled the public reads itself, with Q25 trimming in fastp and clone calling in MiXCR, and kept productive beta chains. Rows are unified per CDR3 protein, each entry keeping the most common DNA and genes. It is TCRdb's table, rather than the study itself, that gives the V and J calls and clone size. This sample is represented by under 25,000 distinct CDR3 sequences; 35% to 55% of them were singletons. Under 15% of the sample goes to the ten largest clones.

Overall study results and their limits: In convalescent patients, a median approximately 83% of post-vaccine SARS-CoV-2-reactive clones were detected only after vaccination, and vaccine-specific priming was suggested by this finding. Relatively few convalescent patients were included in the study, and early timepoints after natural infection were not analyzed. Of the vaccine-specific clones found in convalescent patients, nearly all (304 of 307) were mono-reactive for SARS-CoV-2 spike instead of being cross-reactive with common cold coronaviruses. The median number of SARS-CoV-2-reactive clonotypes rose from 20 to 25 after infection to 38 after vaccination, but the change was not significant.

This specimen's treatment or condition label, interpreted: roughly ten-day PBMC culture with coronavirus spike peptide pools or control peptides (ViraFEST assay). To expand antigen-specific T cells with peptide pools and then pick out the expanded clonotypes through TCR sequencing, the study relied on the ViraFEST assay. The positive SARS-CoV-2 PCR tests of the convalescent patients were dated from March to December 2020, before the Alpha, Beta and Delta variants emerged in the United States. PBMCs were cultured at roughly 1.8 million per well in IMDM supplemented with 5% human AB serum and 8.5 to 10 IU/ml IL-2, with roughly 9.5 ug/ml peptide pools added. On days 3 and 7, half of the culture medium was replaced with fresh IL-2-containing medium. Once the cells had been in culture for about 10 days, the EasySep CD4+ T cell isolation kit was used to isolate CD4+ T cells by negative selection. Ficoll-Paque Plus gradient centrifugation was used to isolate PBMCs from whole blood, and the isolated PBMCs were then either used fresh or cryopreserved at -140C. In general, triplicate wells were set up for every culture condition.

CDR3 length: 14 amino acids, cysteine to phenylalanine. This entry keeps only the CDR3 DNA: 42 bases, framed from base 1. V is shortened by 5 bases, J by 2 bases, and the region joining them spans 9 bases. In the germline V gene, CDR1 corresponds to KGHDR and CDR2 to SFDVKD. This receptor chain uses TRBV24-1 and TRBJ2-1; the D segment cannot be called with confidence. This clonotype originated in a human donor who had recovered from COVID-19. Sequenced input: CD4+ T cells from blood, cultured in vitro. Here is the DNA: TGTGCCACCAGTGGGGCGGAGACCTACAATGAGCAGTTCTTC. The translation is CATSGAETYNEQFF.